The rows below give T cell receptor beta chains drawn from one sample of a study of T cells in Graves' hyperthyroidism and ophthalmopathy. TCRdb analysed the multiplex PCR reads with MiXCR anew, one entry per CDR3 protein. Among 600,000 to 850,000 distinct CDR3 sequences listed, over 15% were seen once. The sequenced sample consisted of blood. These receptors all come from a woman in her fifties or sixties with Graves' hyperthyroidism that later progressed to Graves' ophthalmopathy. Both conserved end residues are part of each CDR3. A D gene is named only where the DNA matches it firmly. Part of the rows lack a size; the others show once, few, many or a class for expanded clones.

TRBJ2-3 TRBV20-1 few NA TGCAGTGCTAGCGAAGGGACTTTTAGCACAGATACGCAGTATTTT CSASEGTFSTDTQYF
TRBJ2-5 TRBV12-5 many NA TGTGCTAGTGGTTTGACAGGACAGCTAGGGGAGACCCAGTACTTC CASGLTGQLGETQYF
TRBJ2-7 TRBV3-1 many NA TGTGCCAGCAGCCGACGCTACGAGCAGTACTTC CASSRRYEQYF
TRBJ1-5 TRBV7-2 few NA TGTGCCAGCAGCGATGAGGGGTATAGCAATCAGCCCCAGCATTTT CASSDEGYSNQPQHF
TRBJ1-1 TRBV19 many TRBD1 TGTGCCAGTAGTACCGGACAGGGGATAACCTTGAACACTGAAGCTTTCTTT CASSTGQGITLNTEAFF
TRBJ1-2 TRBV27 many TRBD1 TGTGCCAGCGGCTTTTCCGACAGGGTTGGCTATGGCTACACCTTC CASGFSDRVGYGYTF
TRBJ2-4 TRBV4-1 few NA TGCGCCAGCAGCCAAGATGGGGCAGTACTAGCCAAAAACATTCAGTACTTC CASSQDGAVLAKNIQYF
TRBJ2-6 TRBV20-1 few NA TGCAGTGTAACTACAGCCACCTCTGGGGCCAACGTCCTGACTTTC CSVTTATSGANVLTF
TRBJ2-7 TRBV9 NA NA TGTGCCAGCAGCGTAAAAAGGGAGTTGAGCGAGCAGTACTTC CASSVKRELSEQYF
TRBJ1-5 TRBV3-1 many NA TGTGCCAGCAGCCAAGATCACAGTTTAAATCAGCCCCAGCATTTT CASSQDHSLNQPQHF
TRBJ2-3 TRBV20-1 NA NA TGCAGTGCTCGCATGGGGACAGATACGCAGTATTTT CSARMGTDTQYF
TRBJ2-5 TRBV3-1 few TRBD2 TGTGCCAGCAGCCCCTCCTTAGCGGGGGGGCCCGGAGAGACCCAGTACTTC CASSPSLAGGPGETQYF
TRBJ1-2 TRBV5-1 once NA TGCGCCAGCAGCTTCGGAGACACCCCGAACTATGGCTACACCTTC CASSFGDTPNYGYTF
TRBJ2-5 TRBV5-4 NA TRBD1 TGTGCCAGCAGCCCGGGACAGGGGGCCTTCCAAGAGACCCAGTACTTC CASSPGQGAFQETQYF
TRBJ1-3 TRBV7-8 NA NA TGTGCCAGCAGCTTAGAGGTTAGAGACCCCTCTGGAAACACCATATATTTT CASSLEVRDPSGNTIYF
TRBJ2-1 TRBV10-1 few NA TGCGCCAGCAGTGAGTGGGGACCCAACAATGAGCAGTTCTTC CASSEWGPNNEQFF
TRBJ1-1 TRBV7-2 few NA TGTGCCAGCAGCACTAGCGGGGGGCCTAGCACTGAAGCTTTCTTT CASSTSGGPSTEAFF
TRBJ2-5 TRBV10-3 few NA TGTGCCATCAGTGAGTCGAGGGCTAGCGTACAAGAGACCCAGTACTTC CAISESRASVQETQYF
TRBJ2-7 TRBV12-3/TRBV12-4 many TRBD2 TGTGCCAGCAGCTGGAGCGGGGCTAGCTCCTACGAGCAGTACTTC CASSWSGASSYEQYF
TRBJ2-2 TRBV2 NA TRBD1 TGTGCCAGCCAAGGGACAGGGGGCAGTTACGGGGAGCTGTTTTTT CASQGTGGSYGELFF
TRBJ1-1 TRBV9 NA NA TGTGCCAGCAGTCCCCTAATAGGGGGGCGCAGGACTGAAGCTTTCTTT CASSPLIGGRRTEAFF
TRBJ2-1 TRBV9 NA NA TGTGCCAGCAGCGTAGATCTGGTTGTTGAGCAGTTCTTC CASSVDLVVEQFF
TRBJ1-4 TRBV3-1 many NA TGTGCCAGCAGCCAAGATTGGTCAACTAATGAAAAACTGTTTTTT CASSQDWSTNEKLFF
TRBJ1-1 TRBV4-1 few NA TGCGCCAGCAGCCGTCCGGGACCTCTGACCGCGAACACTGAAGCTTTCTTT CASSRPGPLTANTEAFF
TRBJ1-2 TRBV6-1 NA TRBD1 TGTGCCAGCGGTGAAGCGACCCGGACAGGGTATGGCTACACCTTC CASGEATRTGYGYTF
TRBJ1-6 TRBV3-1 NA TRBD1 TGTGCCAGCAGCCAAGCGAGGGACAGGGGGCAAGGCGGGTCACCCCTCCACTTT CASSQARDRGQGGSPLHF
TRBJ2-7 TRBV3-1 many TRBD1 TGTGCCAGCAGCCCGGGGACAGGGGTCTCCTACGAGCAGTACTTC CASSPGTGVSYEQYF
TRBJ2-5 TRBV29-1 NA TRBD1 TGCAGCGTTGAGTCGGACAGGGGGTACCAAGAGACCCAGTACTTC CSVESDRGYQETQYF